Below, 14 T cell receptor beta chains from the same sample are listed, as sequenced in a study of early stage breast cancer tumors. Assay used: immunoSEQ multiplex PCR; TCRdb lists only in-frame clones, some missing. The sample shows about 19,000 clones, around 82% of them seen only once. The sequencing input was blood. Receptors originate from a person aged 70 to 85 with breast cancer.

The CDR3 coding sequence is TGTGCCAGCAGTCTAGCGGGGGGGAACTCCTACGAGCAGTACTTC. Translation: CASSLAGGNSYEQYF. The rearrangement links TRBV2 to TRBJ2-7; the match to TRBD2 covers 12 bases. Germline CDR1 SNHLY, CDR2 FYNNEI. The CDR3 runs to 15 residues. With 5 bases clipped from V and 0 bases from J, the junction kept 2 bases outside the gene matches.

The rearrangement links TRBV4-3 to TRBJ1-2, with 8 positions matching TRBD1. V was clipped by 0 bases and J by 7 bases; unmatched bases: 7. The CDR3 totals 15 residues. In germline, CDR1 is LGHNA, CDR2 YSLEER. The CDR3 sequence: CASSQEGQALGGYTF. The CDR3 DNA sequence: TGCGCCAGCAGCCAAGAGGGACAGGCTTTGGGTGGCTACACCTTC.

This clone has only a few counts. The chain links TRBV2 to TRBJ2-7, with 11 bases fitting TRBD2. J was trimmed by 2 bases and V by 4 bases; bases with no gene match: 1. The germline V gene encodes CDR1 SNHLY and CDR2 FYNNEI. The CDR3 runs to 14 residues. CDR3 nucleotide sequence: TGTGCCAGCAGTGCACTAGCGGGGGCCTACGAGCAGTACTTC. This codes for CASSALAGAYEQYF.

V and J are TRBV9 and TRBJ2-3; 9 bases are shared with TRBD1. J was trimmed by 3 bases and V by 4 bases; bases with no gene match: 9. In germline, CDR1 is SGDLS, CDR2 YYNGEE. The CDR3 covers 16 residues. The CDR3 nucleotides read TGTGCCAGCAGCCTGAACCGGGACAGGGAGACAGATACGCAGTATTTT. This translates into CASSLNRDRETDTQYF.

The chain recombines TRBV5-1 with TRBJ1-2; D is unresolved. Looked up from germline, CDR1 is SGHRS and CDR2 is YFSETQ. V lost 4 bases, J lost 3 bases, and 10 bases lay in between. The CDR3 spans 13 residues. The CDR3 reads CASSPTFDYGYTF. In DNA, the CDR3 is TGCGCCAGCAGCCCAACATTTGACTATGGCTACACCTTC.

The V and J genes are TRBV10-3 and TRBJ1-1; weak D call: TRBD1 (5 bases). Germline V gives CDR1 ENHRY, CDR2 SYGVKD. V lost 8 bases to trimming and J lost 11 bases, with 15 bases between them. The CDR3 contains 11 residues. This CDR3 is CAIGQTGGAFF. CDR3 sequence (DNA): TGTGCCATCGGACAAACAGGTGGGGCTTTCTTT.

This chain joins TRBV29-1 and TRBJ1-1, with 8 bases aligning to TRBD1. The V segment lost 6 bases and the J segment 4 bases; nucleotides outside the gene matches: 10. The germline V gene encodes CDR1 SQVTM and CDR2 ANQGSEA. The CDR3 has 14 amino acids. CDR3 sequence: CSVDPGTGTTEAFF. Here the CDR3 DNA reads TGCAGCGTCGATCCCGGGACAGGAACCACTGAAGCTTTCTTT.

V gene TRBV30 combines with J gene TRBJ2-7; the D gene is possibly TRBD1 (5 bases). The V gene's germline CDR1 is GTSNPN and CDR2 SVGIG (reference sequence). The CDR3 sequence is 13 residues long. Trimming shortened V by 4 bases and J by 7 bases, and 17 bases separated the two germline ends. The CDR3 region has the DNA TGTGCCTGGACCCCAGGGTTAAACAGGGAGCAGTACTTC. Amino acids: CAWTPGLNREQYF.

This clone appeared a few times. The CDR3 region is CASSLSSGGYEQYF. The CDR3 nucleotides are TGCGCCAGCAGCTTATCCAGCGGGGGCTACGAGCAGTACTTC. The chain employs TRBV5-1 and TRBJ2-7; 8 bases agree with TRBD2. CDR3 length: 14 amino acids. V trimming: 2 bases; J trimming: 3 bases; junction bases outside the gene matches: 4. Germline CDR1 and CDR2: SGHRS and YFSETQ.

V and J are TRBV27 and TRBJ2-1; 12 positions agree with TRBD2. The J segment lost 8 bases and the V segment lost 4 bases, leaving 9 bases of the junction unmatched. Germline loops: CDR1 MNHEY, CDR2 SMNVEV (reference sequence). The CDR3 length is 16 residues. In nucleotides, the CDR3 is TGTGCCAGCAGTTGGACTAGCGGGGCCCTTGTGCATGAGCAGTTCTTC. Protein product: CASSWTSGALVHEQFF.

This rearrangement joins TRBV28 to TRBJ1-2; TRBD1 matches 12 bases. J lost 8 bases, V lost 2 bases, and 3 bases had no gene match. The germline CDR1 and CDR2 sequences are MDHEN and SYDVKM. CDR3 length: 14 residues. The CDR3 is CASSLTGTGGGYTF. The CDR3 coding sequence is TGTGCCAGCAGTTTAACCGGGACAGGGGGCGGCTACACCTTC.

With regard to this clone: Sequence at one end of the junction differs from germline and may be a read error. J is TRBJ1-1 and V is TRBV5-1, with 11 bases that match TRBD1. CDR1 and CDR2 from the germline V gene are SGHRS and YFSETQ. This CDR3 is built from 13 residues. CDR3 nucleotides: TGCGCCAGCAGCATACCAGGACAGGGGGCCGAGGAATTT. This codes for CASSIPGQGAEEF.

The V gene is TRBV2, the J gene TRBJ2-1, with a weak D call TRBD1 (5 bases). CDR1 SNHLY and CDR2 FYNNEI come from the germline V gene. The CDR3 consists of 15 residues. The germline V and J ends were trimmed by 4 bases and 6 bases, with 16 bases remaining between them. CDR3: CASSAGLGRVNEQFF. CDR3 DNA: TGTGCCAGCAGTGCTGGGCTAGGCAGGGTCAATGAGCAGTTCTTC.

V gene TRBV27 combines with J gene TRBJ1-3, with 8 positions matching TRBD1. Germline-derived CDR1 and CDR2 are MNHEY and SMNVEV (reference sequence). V gave up 6 bases and J gave up 5 bases; unmatched junction bases: 6. The CDR3 extends over 14 amino acids. The CDR3: CASRPGGSRNTIYF. The CDR3 nucleotides read TGTGCCAGCAGGCCAGGGGGCTCAAGAAACACCATATATTTT.